The present TCR beta chain was sequenced within a study of T cell responses to AZD1222 COVID-19 vaccine. Of note for this clone: Antigen specificity is unknown.

TCRdb's table, derived via immunoSEQ multiplex PCR, lists solely in-frame clones and lacks some. The sample contains approximately 50,000 clones, about 80% of which appear only once. This CDR3 is 14 amino acids long. CDR1 LNHDA and CDR2 SQIVND come from the germline V gene (reference sequence). V shed 9 bases, J shed 5 bases, and the junction held 6 bases outside the gene matches. General observations from the study: At study baseline, merely over 5 AZD1222 recipients were seropositive. When two AZD1222 doses had been given, Spike-specific TCR breadth and depth rose.

The material sequenced was peripheral blood, taken on day 0 of AZD1222 vaccination. The sequence derives from an adult in good health. This chain links TRBV19 with TRBJ2-2; 10 bases map to TRBD1. CDR3 sequence (DNA): TGTGCCAGCAGACCGGGACAGGGGACCGGGGAGCTGTTTTTT. Residues: CASRPGQGTGELFF.